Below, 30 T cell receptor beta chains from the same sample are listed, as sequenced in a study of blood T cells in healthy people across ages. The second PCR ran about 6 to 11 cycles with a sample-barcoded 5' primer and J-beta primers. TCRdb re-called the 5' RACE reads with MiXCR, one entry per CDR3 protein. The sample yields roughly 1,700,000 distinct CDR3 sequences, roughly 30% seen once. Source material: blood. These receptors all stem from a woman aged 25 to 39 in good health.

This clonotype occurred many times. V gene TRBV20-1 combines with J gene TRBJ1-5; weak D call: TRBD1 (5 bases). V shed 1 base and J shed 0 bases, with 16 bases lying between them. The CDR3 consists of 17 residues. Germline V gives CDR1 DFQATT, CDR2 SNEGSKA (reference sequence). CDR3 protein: CSARVRGRENSNQPQHF. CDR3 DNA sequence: TGCAGTGCTAGAGTAAGGGGCAGGGAAAATAGCAATCAGCCCCAGCATTTT.

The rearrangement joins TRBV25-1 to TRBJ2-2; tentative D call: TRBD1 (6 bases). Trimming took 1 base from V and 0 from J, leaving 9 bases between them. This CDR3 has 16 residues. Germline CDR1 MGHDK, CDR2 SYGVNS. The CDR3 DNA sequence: TGTGCCAGCAGTGAATTTTGGACAGCGAACACCGGGGAGCTGTTTTTT. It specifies CASSEFWTANTGELFF.

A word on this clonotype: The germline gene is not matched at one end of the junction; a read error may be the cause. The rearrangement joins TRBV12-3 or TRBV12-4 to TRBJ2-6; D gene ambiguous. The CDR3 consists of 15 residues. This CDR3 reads CASSLVYSEANVLTF. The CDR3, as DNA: TGTGCCAGCAGTTTGGTTTACTCTGAGGCCAACGTCCTGACTTTC.

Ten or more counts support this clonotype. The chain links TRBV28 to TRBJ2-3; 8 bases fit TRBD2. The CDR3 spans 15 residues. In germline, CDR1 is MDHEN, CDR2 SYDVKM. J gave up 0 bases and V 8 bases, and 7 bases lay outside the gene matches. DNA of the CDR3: TGTGCCAGCGGGCGGGGGGCCGTTAGCACAGATACGCAGTATTTT. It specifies CASGRGAVSTDTQYF.

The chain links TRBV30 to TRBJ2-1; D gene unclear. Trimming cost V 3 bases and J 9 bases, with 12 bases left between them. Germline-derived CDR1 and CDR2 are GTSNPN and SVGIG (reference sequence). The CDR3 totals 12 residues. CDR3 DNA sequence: TGTGCCTGGAGCGTAATATCGGGTGAGCAGTTCTTC. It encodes CAWSVISGEQFF.

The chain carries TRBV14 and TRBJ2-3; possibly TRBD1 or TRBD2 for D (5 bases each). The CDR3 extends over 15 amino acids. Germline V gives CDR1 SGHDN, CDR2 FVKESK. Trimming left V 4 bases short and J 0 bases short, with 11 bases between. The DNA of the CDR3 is TGTGCCAGCAGCCTTCTGGGACCCAGCACAGATACGCAGTATTTT. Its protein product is CASSLLGPSTDTQYF.

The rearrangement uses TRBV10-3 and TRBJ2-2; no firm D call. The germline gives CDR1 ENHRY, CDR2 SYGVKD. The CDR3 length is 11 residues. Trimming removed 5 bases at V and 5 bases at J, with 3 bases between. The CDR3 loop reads CAISTTGELFF. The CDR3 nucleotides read TGTGCCATCAGTACGACCGGGGAGCTGTTTTTT.

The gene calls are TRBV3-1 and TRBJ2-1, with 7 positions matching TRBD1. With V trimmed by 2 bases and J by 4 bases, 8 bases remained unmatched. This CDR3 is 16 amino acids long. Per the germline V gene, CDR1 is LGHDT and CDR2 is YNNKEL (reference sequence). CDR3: CASSQWDRRLYNEQFF. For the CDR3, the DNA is TGTGCCAGCAGCCAATGGGACAGACGATTGTACAATGAGCAGTTCTTC.

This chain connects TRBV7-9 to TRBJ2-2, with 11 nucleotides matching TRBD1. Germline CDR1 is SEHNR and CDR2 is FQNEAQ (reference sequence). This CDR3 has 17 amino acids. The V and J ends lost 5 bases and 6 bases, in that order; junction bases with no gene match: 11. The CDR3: CASSPNLDRGRSGELFF. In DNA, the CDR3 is TGTGCCAGCAGCCCAAACCTGGACAGGGGGCGGTCCGGGGAGCTGTTTTTT.

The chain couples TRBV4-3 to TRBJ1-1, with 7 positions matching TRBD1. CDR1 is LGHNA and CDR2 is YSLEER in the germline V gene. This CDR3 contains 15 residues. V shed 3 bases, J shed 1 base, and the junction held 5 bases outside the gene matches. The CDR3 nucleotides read TGCGCCAGCAGCCACCGACAGGGACAGAACACTGAAGCTTTCTTT. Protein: CASSHRQGQNTEAFF.

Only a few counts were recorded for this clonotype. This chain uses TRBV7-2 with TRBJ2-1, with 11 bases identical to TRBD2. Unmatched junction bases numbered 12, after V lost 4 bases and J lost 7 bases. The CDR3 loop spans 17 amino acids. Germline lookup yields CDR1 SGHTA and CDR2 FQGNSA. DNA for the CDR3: TGTGCCAGCAGCTCCGGATCCGTAGCGGGAGGGTGGAATGAGCAGTTCTTC. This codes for CASSSGSVAGGWNEQFF.

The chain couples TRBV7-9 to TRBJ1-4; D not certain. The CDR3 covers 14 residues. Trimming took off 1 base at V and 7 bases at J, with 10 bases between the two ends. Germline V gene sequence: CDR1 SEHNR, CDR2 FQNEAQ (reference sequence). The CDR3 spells CASSLGSTAEKLFF. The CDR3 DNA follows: TGTGCCAGCAGCTTAGGCTCTACGGCTGAAAAACTGTTTTTT. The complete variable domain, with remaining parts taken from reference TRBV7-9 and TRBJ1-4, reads DTGVSQNPRHKITKRGQNVTFRCDPISEHNRLYWYRQTLGQGPEFLTYFQNEAQLEKSRLLSDRFSAERPKGSFSTLEIQRTEQGDSAMYLCASSLGSTAEKLFFGSGTQLSVL.

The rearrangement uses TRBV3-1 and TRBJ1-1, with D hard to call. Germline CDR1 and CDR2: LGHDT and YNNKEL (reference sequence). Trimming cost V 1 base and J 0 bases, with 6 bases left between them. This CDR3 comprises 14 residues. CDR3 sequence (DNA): TGTGCCAGCAGCCAAGTCGGTGTGAACACTGAAGCTTTCTTT. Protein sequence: CASSQVGVNTEAFF.

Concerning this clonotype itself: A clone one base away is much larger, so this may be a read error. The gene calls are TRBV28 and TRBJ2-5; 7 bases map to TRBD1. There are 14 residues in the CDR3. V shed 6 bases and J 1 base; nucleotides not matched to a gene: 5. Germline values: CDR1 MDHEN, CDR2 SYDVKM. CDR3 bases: TGTGCCAGCAGGCGTGACAGGGTCCAAGAGACCCAGTACTTC. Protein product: CASRRDRVQETQYF.

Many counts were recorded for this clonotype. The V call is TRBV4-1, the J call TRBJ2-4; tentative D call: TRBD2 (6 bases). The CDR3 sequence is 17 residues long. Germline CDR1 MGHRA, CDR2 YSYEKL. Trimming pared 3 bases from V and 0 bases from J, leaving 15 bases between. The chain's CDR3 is CASSHLRGLLAKNIQYF. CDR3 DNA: TGCGCCAGCAGCCACCTCCGGGGGTTACTAGCCAAAAACATTCAGTACTTC.

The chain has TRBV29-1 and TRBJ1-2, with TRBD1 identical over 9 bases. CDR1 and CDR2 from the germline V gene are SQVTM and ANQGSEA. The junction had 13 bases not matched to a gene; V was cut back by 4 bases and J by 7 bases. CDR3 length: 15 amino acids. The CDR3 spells CSVARDREVYCGYTF. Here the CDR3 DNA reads TGCAGCGTTGCTAGGGACAGGGAGGTTTATTGTGGCTACACCTTC.

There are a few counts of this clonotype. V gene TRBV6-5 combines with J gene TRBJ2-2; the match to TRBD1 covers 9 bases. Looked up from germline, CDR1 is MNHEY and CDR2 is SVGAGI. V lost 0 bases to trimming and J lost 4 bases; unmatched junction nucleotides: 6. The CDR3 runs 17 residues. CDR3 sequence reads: CASSYSTGGESTGELFF. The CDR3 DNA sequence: TGTGCCAGCAGTTACTCCACAGGGGGCGAGAGCACCGGGGAGCTGTTTTTT.

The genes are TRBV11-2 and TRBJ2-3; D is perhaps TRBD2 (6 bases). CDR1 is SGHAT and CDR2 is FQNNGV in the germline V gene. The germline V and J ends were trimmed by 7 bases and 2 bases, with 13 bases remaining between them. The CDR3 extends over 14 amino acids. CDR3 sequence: CASIPGLYTDTQYF. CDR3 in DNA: TGTGCCAGCATACCGGGACTCTACACAGATACGCAGTATTTT. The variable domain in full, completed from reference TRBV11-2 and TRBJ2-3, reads EAGVAQSPRYKIIEKRQSVAFWCNPISGHATLYWYQQILGQGPKLLIQFQNNGVVDDSQLPKDRFSAERLKGVDSTLKIQPAKLEDSAVYLCASIPGLYTDTQYFGPGTRLTVL.

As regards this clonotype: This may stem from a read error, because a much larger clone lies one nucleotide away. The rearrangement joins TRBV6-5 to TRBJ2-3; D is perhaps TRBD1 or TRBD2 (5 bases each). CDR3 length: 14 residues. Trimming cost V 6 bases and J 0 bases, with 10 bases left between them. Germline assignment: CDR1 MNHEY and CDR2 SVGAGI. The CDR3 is CASRSRDSTDTQYF. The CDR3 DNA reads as TGTGCCAGCAGGAGTCGGGACAGCACAGATACGCAGTATTTT.

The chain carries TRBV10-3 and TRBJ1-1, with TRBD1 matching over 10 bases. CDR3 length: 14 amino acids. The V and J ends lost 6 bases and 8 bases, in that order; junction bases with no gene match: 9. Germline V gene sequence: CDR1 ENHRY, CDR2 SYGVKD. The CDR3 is CAIRDPDRGVEAFF. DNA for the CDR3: TGTGCCATCAGGGATCCGGACAGGGGGGTAGAAGCTTTCTTT.

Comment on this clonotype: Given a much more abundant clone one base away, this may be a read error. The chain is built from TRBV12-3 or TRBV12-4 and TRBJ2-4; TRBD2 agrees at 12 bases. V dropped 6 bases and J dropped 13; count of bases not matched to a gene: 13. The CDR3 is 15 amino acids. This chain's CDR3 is CASSFRTSGTYKQYF. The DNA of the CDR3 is TGTGCCAGCAGCTTTCGGACTAGCGGGACCTACAAGCAGTACTTC.

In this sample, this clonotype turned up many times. The CDR3: CASSVAGTDTQYF. The CDR3 nucleotides read TGTGCCAGCAGCGTAGCGGGCACAGATACGCAGTATTTT. J is TRBJ2-3 and V is TRBV9; D unresolved. V lost 0 bases to trimming and J lost 1 base, with 3 bases between them. Looked up from germline, CDR1 is SGDLS and CDR2 is YYNGEE. The CDR3 totals 13 residues.

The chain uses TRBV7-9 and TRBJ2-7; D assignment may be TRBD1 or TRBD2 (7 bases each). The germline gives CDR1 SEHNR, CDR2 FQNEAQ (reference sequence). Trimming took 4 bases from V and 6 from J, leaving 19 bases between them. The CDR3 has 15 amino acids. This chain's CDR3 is CASSSRGTTGVEQYF. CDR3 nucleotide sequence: TGTGCCAGCAGCTCTAGGGGGACTACAGGGGTCGAGCAGTACTTC.

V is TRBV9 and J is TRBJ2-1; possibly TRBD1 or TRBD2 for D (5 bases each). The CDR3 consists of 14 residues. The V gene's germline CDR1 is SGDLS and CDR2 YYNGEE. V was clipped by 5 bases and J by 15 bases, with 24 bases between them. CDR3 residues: CASSAGRGADLRFF. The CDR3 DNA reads TGTGCCAGCAGTGCGGGTAGAGGGGCGGATTTAAGGTTCTTC.

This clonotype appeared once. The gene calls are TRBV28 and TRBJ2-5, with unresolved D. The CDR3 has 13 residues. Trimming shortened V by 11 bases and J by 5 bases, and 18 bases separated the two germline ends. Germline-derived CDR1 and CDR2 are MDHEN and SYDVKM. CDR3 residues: CACMRRLGETQYF. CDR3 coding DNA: TGTGCCTGCATGCGGCGCTTGGGGGAGACCCAGTACTTC.

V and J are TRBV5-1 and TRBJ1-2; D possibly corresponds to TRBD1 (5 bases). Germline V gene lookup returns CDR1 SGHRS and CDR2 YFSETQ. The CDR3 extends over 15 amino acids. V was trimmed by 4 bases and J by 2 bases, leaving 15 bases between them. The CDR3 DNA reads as TGCGCCAGCAGCGAATCCGGGACTGGCAACTATGGCTACACCTTC. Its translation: CASSESGTGNYGYTF.

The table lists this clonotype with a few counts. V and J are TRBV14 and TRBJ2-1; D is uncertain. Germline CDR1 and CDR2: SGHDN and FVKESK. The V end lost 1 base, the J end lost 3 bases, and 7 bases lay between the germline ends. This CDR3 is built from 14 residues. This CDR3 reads CASSQVRLYNEQFF. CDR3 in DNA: TGTGCCAGCAGCCAAGTTCGACTCTACAATGAGCAGTTCTTC.

The DNA for the CDR3 is TGTGCCAGCTCCAGGACAGGGGTATCTATTGGAGGCTACACCTTC. Translated, it gives CASSRTGVSIGGYTF. V and J are TRBV5-5 and TRBJ1-2; 9 nucleotides match TRBD1. In germline, CDR1 is SGHKS, CDR2 YYEKEE (reference sequence). The CDR3 runs to 15 residues. The V and J ends lost 7 bases and 8 bases, in that order; junction bases with no gene match: 15.

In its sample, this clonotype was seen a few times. CDR3 sequence (DNA): TGTGCCAGCGTAGTGACGGGGCCCTACGAGCAGTACTTC. It specifies CASVVTGPYEQYF. The gene calls are TRBV7-9 and TRBJ2-7; D might be TRBD1 or TRBD2, each matching 5 bases. The CDR3 runs to 13 residues. Germline V gene lookup returns CDR1 SEHNR and CDR2 FQNEAQ (reference sequence). V was pared by 8 bases and J by 2 bases, with 13 bases between.

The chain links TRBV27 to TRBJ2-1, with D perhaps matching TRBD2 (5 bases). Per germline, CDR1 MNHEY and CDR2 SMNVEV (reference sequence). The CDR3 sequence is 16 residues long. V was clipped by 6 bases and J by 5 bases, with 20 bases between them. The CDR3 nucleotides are TGTGCCAGCAGCGGCTTAGGAGGTCCAGTTAACAATGAGCAGTTCTTC. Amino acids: CASSGLGGPVNNEQFF.